This T cell receptor beta chain was observed in a study of blood T cell repertoires in COVID-19. At the level of the study: COVID-19 samples collected from the United States, Italy and Spain covered acute and convalescent phases. In each case, the material was cDNA or gDNA derived from T cells, B-cell-depleted T cells, or PBMCs.

Generated by immunoSEQ multiplex PCR, the TCRdb table keeps only in-frame clones and is missing some. This table has 400,000 to 500,000 clones, 70% to 90% appearing once. The CDR3 sequence is 13 residues long. The ends were cut back, 5 bases at V and 8 bases at J, with 15 bases in the middle. Sequencing used peripheral blood. The TCR comes from a woman aged 25 to 45 with active or convalescent COVID-19. J is TRBJ1-2 and V is TRBV12-3 or TRBV12-4, with D uncertain. The CDR3 reads CASSLSLMGGYTF. The CDR3 DNA sequence: TGTGCCAGCAGTCTGTCATTAATGGGCGGCTACACCTTC.